A selection of T cell receptor beta chains follows, all from one sample in a study of CD8 T cells in Susac syndrome. TCRdb analysed the immunoSEQ multiplex PCR reads with MiXCR anew, one entry per CDR3 protein. The sample shows about 100,000 distinct CDR3 sequences, about 96% of them seen only once. The sequencing input was CD8+ T cells from PBMCs. Receptor source: a human donor with Susac syndrome. The CDR3 runs from the conserved cysteine through the conserved F or W. A D gene is named only where the DNA matches it firmly. Not every row has a clone size; where given, it reads once, few, many or a size class.

j_call	d_call	v_call	clone_size	cdr3_nt	cdr3_aa
TRBJ2-5	TRBD2	TRBV7-9	-	TGTGCCAGCAGCCCCCCCGGCGGGGGGGCCCAAGAGACCCAGTACTTC	CASSPPGGGAQETQYF
TRBJ1-2	TRBD1	TRBV20-1	once	TGCAGTGCTAGTCGGACAGGGTTATTTCCTGGCTACACCTTC	CSASRTGLFPGYTF
TRBJ2-7	TRBD1	TRBV6-1	-	TGTGCCAGCAGGAGACTACCCGGGACAGGGGGTTCCCACGAGCAGTACTTC	CASRRLPGTGGSHEQYF
TRBJ2-2	-	TRBV27	-	TGTGCCAGCCCGCCCCCGGGGACCGGGGAGCTGTTTTTT	CASPPPGTGELFF
TRBJ2-4	-	TRBV29-1	-	TGCAGCGTTGAACAGGCACTAGCCAAAAACATTCAGTACTTC	CSVEQALAKNIQYF
TRBJ2-5	-	TRBV18	-	TGTGCCAGCTCACCACAGGGGGGATATCAAGAGACCCAGTACTTC	CASSPQGGYQETQYF
TRBJ2-7	-	TRBV20-1	-	TGCAGTGCTAGAGAGACTATAAGGGTTGTCCACGAGCAGTACTTC	CSARETIRVVHEQYF
TRBJ2-7	-	TRBV4-1	once	TGCGCCAGCAGCCAAGATCGACGGGTTTTCCCCTACGAGCAGTACTTC	CASSQDRRVFPYEQYF
TRBJ2-1	-	TRBV29-1	-	TGCAGCCTAAATGGCAGGTACAATGAGCAGTTCTTC	CSLNGRYNEQFF
TRBJ2-1	TRBD2	TRBV25-1	-	TGTGCCAGCGATTCCGGGACTAGCGGGGCCTATGAGCAGTTCTTC	CASDSGTSGAYEQFF
TRBJ1-1	-	TRBV20-1	-	TGCAGTGCCGGATACAGGACGAACACTGAAGCTTTCTTT	CSAGYRTNTEAFF
TRBJ1-2	-	TRBV5-6	-	TGTGCCAGCAGCTTGTCTGGCAGGGAGTTCGGCTACACCTTC	CASSLSGREFGYTF
TRBJ2-5	-	TRBV5-6	-	TGTGCCAGCAGCTTGGCCTCACCTGCCAGCGCCACCAAGGAGACCCAGTACTTC	CASSLASPASATKETQYF
TRBJ2-1	-	TRBV7-7	-	TGTGCTAGCAGCCGTTCTCCGGGTAATGAGCAGTTCTTC	CASSRSPGNEQFF
TRBJ1-4	-	TRBV4-1	-	TGCGCCAGCAGCCAAGATGAGGGGTCTAATGAAAAACTGTTTTTT	CASSQDEGSNEKLFF
TRBJ2-6	-	TRBV15	-	TGTGCCACCAGCAGAGATGGTGCAGGGGCTGGGGCCAACGTCCTGACTTTC	CATSRDGAGAGANVLTF
TRBJ1-4	TRBD1	TRBV9	-	TGTGCCAGCAGCGGCTCGACAGGGTCAACTAATGAAAAACTGTTTTTT	CASSGSTGSTNEKLFF
TRBJ1-3	-	TRBV9	-	TGTGCCAGCAGCCCGACCGCTTCTGGAAACACCATATATTTT	CASSPTASGNTIYF
TRBJ2-1	-	TRBV20-1	-	TGCAGTGCCCAAGACTCCACCGGGTCCTACAATGAGCAGTTCTTC	CSAQDSTGSYNEQFF
TRBJ1-1	-	TRBV29-1	-	TGCAGCGTTGAAAGAGGGGGGAACACTGAAGCTTTCTTT	CSVERGGNTEAFF
TRBJ2-3	TRBD1	TRBV18	once	TGTGCCAGCTCACCTGTAGCAGGGGGCATGAATACGCAGTATTTT	CASSPVAGGMNTQYF
TRBJ2-1	TRBD2	TRBV29-1	-	TGCAGCGTTGAGACTAGCGGGGGGCAGCCGTTCTTC	CSVETSGGQPFF
TRBJ2-2	TRBD1	TRBV14	-	TGTGCCAGCAGGGAGACAGGGCGTGCCGGGGAGCTGTTTTTT	CASRETGRAGELFF
TRBJ2-7	-	TRBV15	-	TGTGCCACCAGTTTTCCCCGGGACAACTCCTACGAGCAGTACTTC	CATSFPRDNSYEQYF
TRBJ2-7	-	TRBV13	-	TGTGCCAGCAGCTTAGAGACAGAAGGATACGAGCAGTACTTC	CASSLETEGYEQYF
TRBJ2-2	TRBD1	TRBV20-1	-	TGCAGTGCTAGAGACCGGGACAGGTCACTCACCGGGGAGCTGTTTTTT	CSARDRDRSLTGELFF